This TCR beta chain comes out of a study of blood T cell repertoires in COVID-19. Data came from immunoSEQ multiplex PCR; TCRdb stores just in-frame clones and leaves some out. The sample yields 170,000 or so clones, 85% to 95% seen once. From germline, CDR1 is LNHDA and CDR2 SQIVND (reference sequence). The junction had 2 bases not matched to a gene; V was cut back by 6 bases and J by 0 bases. There are 15 residues in the CDR3. The receptor's source is a man aged 45-65 years with acute or convalescent COVID-19. The V gene is TRBV19, the J gene TRBJ2-6, with TRBD1 identical over 7 bases. Sequencing used peripheral blood. The CDR3 region has the DNA TGTGCCAGTAGCTCAGGGGGCTCTGGGGCCAACGTCCTGACTTTC. Amino acids: CASSSGGSGANVLTF.